Each of the 15 T cell receptor beta chains below was sequenced from the same sample in a study of T-cell memory formation after mild COVID-19. TCRdb reanalysed the 5' RACE reads using MiXCR and keeps one entry per CDR3 protein. Of roughly 600,000 distinct CDR3 sequences listed, roughly 18% were seen once; the top ten hold about 12%. The sequenced sample was PBMCs or a T cell subset sorted from them (not recorded which). The source of these receptors is an adult woman who had mild COVID-19 (a few samples of this study predate the infection). Cell type and time point are not known.

The chain recombines TRBV7-9 with TRBJ2-5; 7 bases agree with TRBD2. The V and J ends lost 1 base and 4 bases, in that order; junction bases with no gene match: 9. Germline V gene data show CDR1 as SEHNR and CDR2 as FQNEAQ (reference sequence). This CDR3 region has 16 residues. The chain's CDR3 is CASSLDWEGGGETQYF. CDR3 nucleotides: TGTGCCAGCAGCTTAGATTGGGAGGGAGGAGGAGAGACCCAGTACTTC.

This clonotype has just a few counts. The chain couples TRBV19 to TRBJ2-3, with 7 bases that match TRBD2. The germline V gene has CDR1 LNHDA and CDR2 SQIVND (reference sequence). The CDR3 consists of 16 residues. V lost 6 bases to trimming and J lost 3 bases; unmatched junction nucleotides: 12. CDR3 bases: TGTGCCAGTAGCTTTCTATATGGGAGGGCGACAGATACGCAGTATTTT. As protein: CASSFLYGRATDTQYF.

This clonotype appeared a few times. This chain connects TRBV19 to TRBJ1-1; weak D call: TRBD1 (6 bases). The V gene lost 6 bases and the J gene lost 3 bases, with 14 bases spanning the gap. The CDR3 is 14 residues long. Germline V gene sequence: CDR1 LNHDA, CDR2 SQIVND (reference sequence). The CDR3 is CASSTYRDHTEAFF. CDR3 coding DNA: TGTGCCAGTAGCACATACAGGGACCACACTGAAGCTTTCTTT.

This sequence joins TRBV12-3 or TRBV12-4 and TRBJ1-1, with D maybe TRBD1 (5 bases). This CDR3 comprises 14 residues. V lost 9 bases to trimming and J lost 5 bases, with 19 bases between them. In nucleotides, the CDR3 is TGTGCCAGTACACCTCAGGGCTGGGTTACTGAAGCTTTCTTT. Amino acid sequence: CASTPQGWVTEAFF.

This clonotype has only a few counts. The rearrangement joins TRBV4-1 to TRBJ2-7, with 7 nucleotides matching TRBD1. Germline CDR1 and CDR2: MGHRA and YSYEKL. The CDR3 sequence is 16 residues long. The V gene end was trimmed by 0 bases and the J gene end by 6 bases; junction bases not matched to a gene: 11. CDR3 sequence: CASSQDIGDRFIEQYF. Here the CDR3 DNA reads TGCGCCAGCAGCCAAGATATCGGGGACAGATTTATCGAGCAGTACTTC.

In its sample, this clonotype was seen a few times. This CDR3 is CASSQDARGVRETQYF. For the CDR3, the DNA is TGCGCCAGCAGCCAAGACGCGCGGGGGGTACGAGAGACCCAGTACTTC. The chain combines TRBV4-3 with TRBJ2-5; 8 bases are shared with TRBD2. The CDR3 spans 16 residues. The trim removed 0 bases at V and 4 bases at J, leaving 7 bases unmatched. Germline CDR1 reads LGHNA; CDR2 reads YSLEER.

This clonotype was seen more than once but under ten times. The chain carries TRBV12-3 or TRBV12-4 and TRBJ2-5; TRBD1 or TRBD2 may be the D gene (5 bases each). The CDR3 contains 12 residues. Trimming cost V 6 bases and J 5 bases, with 10 bases left between them. CDR3 in amino acids: CASSRGVETQYF. In DNA form, the CDR3 reads TGTGCCAGCAGCCGGGGCGTTGAGACCCAGTACTTC.

The rearrangement uses TRBV18 and TRBJ2-7, with TRBD1 identical over 8 bases. The V segment lost 5 bases and the J segment 2 bases; nucleotides outside the gene matches: 2. The CDR3 sequence is 13 residues long. Germline V lookup: CDR1 KGHSH, CDR2 LQKENI. Here the CDR3 DNA reads TGTGCCAGCTCAAGGGACAGGCCCTACGAGCAGTACTTC. As protein: CASSRDRPYEQYF. The variable domain in full, completed from reference TRBV18 and TRBJ2-7, reads NAGVMQNPRHLVRRRGQEARLRCSPMKGHSHVYWYRQLPEEGLKFMVYLQKENIIDESGMPKERFSAEFPKEGPSILRIQQVVRGDSAAYFCASSRDRPYEQYFGPGTRLTVT.

The chain recombines TRBV7-8 with TRBJ2-4; D is uncertain. The CDR3 spans 14 residues. The germline CDR1 and CDR2 sequences are SGHVS and FQNEAQ. V dropped 1 base and J dropped 8 bases, with 12 bases sitting between them. This CDR3 is CASSLVPVVDIQYF. The CDR3 region has the DNA TGTGCCAGCAGCTTAGTTCCGGTGGTGGACATTCAGTACTTC.

The V and J genes are TRBV7-9 and TRBJ2-7, with D possibly TRBD2 on 6 matching bases. This CDR3 region has 13 residues. Germline V gene sequence: CDR1 SEHNR, CDR2 FQNEAQ (reference sequence). V was pared by 2 bases and J by 6 bases, with 11 bases between. The CDR3 loop reads CASSLYGGIEQYF. CDR3 sequence (DNA): TGTGCCAGCAGCTTATACGGGGGTATCGAGCAGTACTTC.

This clonotype was detected ten times or more. J is TRBJ2-1 and V is TRBV27, with 10 bases identical to TRBD1. The CDR3 spans 18 residues. V shed 5 bases, J shed 4 bases, and the junction held 14 bases outside the gene matches. Germline V gene lookup returns CDR1 MNHEY and CDR2 SMNVEV (reference sequence). This chain's CDR3 is CASSQTGGSLIPYNEQFF. For the CDR3, the DNA is TGTGCCAGCAGTCAGACAGGGGGCTCTTTGATTCCTTACAATGAGCAGTTCTTC.

The gene calls are TRBV7-2 and TRBJ2-5, with D perhaps matching TRBD1 or TRBD2 (6 bases each). Germline assignment: CDR1 SGHTA and CDR2 FQGNSA. The V gene lost 6 bases and the J gene lost 5 bases, with 25 bases spanning the gap. The CDR3 has 17 amino acids. The CDR3 reads CASSPGGRRYLGETQYF. As DNA, the CDR3 is TGTGCCAGCAGTCCCGGGGGCAGGCGCTACCTCGGGGAGACCCAGTACTTC.

The genes are TRBV5-1 and TRBJ2-7; TRBD1 matches 7 bases. Germline loops: CDR1 SGHRS, CDR2 YFSETQ. Trimming cost V 4 bases and J 1 base; bases outside gene matches: 8. The CDR3 covers 15 residues. The DNA for the CDR3 is TGCGCCAGCAGCCTAATATACAGGGGATCCTACGAGCAGTACTTC. Its translation is CASSLIYRGSYEQYF.

This clonotype is a singleton in its sample. The chain couples TRBV25-1 to TRBJ1-2; D is unresolved. Trimming cost V 1 base and J 0 bases, with 18 bases left between them. The V gene's germline CDR1 is MGHDK and CDR2 SYGVNS. This CDR3 spans 18 amino acids. This chain's CDR3 is CASSESSHWLGANYGYTF. In nucleotides, the CDR3 is TGTGCCAGCAGTGAATCTTCGCATTGGTTGGGAGCTAACTATGGCTACACCTTC.

This clonotype was counted between two and nine times. The chain recombines TRBV7-3 with TRBJ1-3; 11 bases map to TRBD1. Germline CDR1 is SGHTA and CDR2 is FQGTGA. Germline trimming cut 7 bases from V and 6 bases from J; bases unmatched to any gene: 8. The CDR3 length is 15 residues. CDR3 residues: CASNWGQGVSNTIYF. DNA of the CDR3: TGTGCCAGCAACTGGGGACAGGGGGTATCAAACACCATATATTTT.